The rows below give T cell receptor beta chains drawn from one sample of a study of T cell repertoires in cytomegalovirus infection. TCRdb processed the reads anew with MiXCR; each CDR3 protein has one entry. This table holds around 450,000 distinct CDR3 sequences, roughly a third found once. The specimen sequenced was PBMCs. The receptors derive from a human donor in good health (CMV status not recorded). Some clones in this sample may be carry-over from other donors' samples. Each CDR3 is given with its conserved first and last residue. A D gene is named only where the DNA matches it firmly. Rows give clone size only sometimes, using once, few, many, or a class for an expanded clone.

clone_size,v_call,d_call,j_call,cdr3_aa,cdr3_nt
.,TRBV27,.,TRBJ2-7,CASSLYRASSYEQYF,TGTGCCAGCAGTTTATACAGGGCCTCTTCCTACGAGCAGTACTTC
.,TRBV7-2,TRBD2,TRBJ2-5,CASSLVGGGAKETQYF,TGTGCCAGCAGCTTAGTTGGCGGGGGGGCAAAAGAGACCCAGTACTTC
many,TRBV6-1,.,TRBJ2-3,CASSPVPSTDTQYF,TGTGCCAGCAGTCCAGTTCCTAGCACAGATACGCAGTATTTT
.,TRBV30,TRBD1,TRBJ2-5,CAWSVGQAGETQYF,TGTGCCTGGAGTGTAGGACAGGCCGGAGAGACCCAGTACTTC
.,TRBV12-3/TRBV12-4,TRBD1,TRBJ2-1,CASSFTGGPLNVQFF,TGTGCCAGCAGTTTTACAGGGGGCCCGCTCAATGTGCAGTTCTTC
few,TRBV5-1,.,TRBJ2-5,CASSPRPPTQETQYF,TGCGCCAGCAGCCCTCGCCCCCCTACACAAGAGACCCAGTACTTC
.,TRBV6-6,TRBD1,TRBJ2-7,CASSVTGYSYEQYF,TGTGCCAGCAGTGTGACAGGGTACTCCTACGAGCAGTACTTC
.,TRBV28,.,TRBJ2-5,CASSYLRGEGETQYF,TGTGCCAGCAGTTACCTCAGGGGAGAGGGAGAGACCCAGTACTTC
.,TRBV27,.,TRBJ2-7,CASSLARRGAGYEQYF,TGTGCCAGCAGTTTGGCCAGAAGGGGCGCCGGCTACGAGCAGTACTTC
many,TRBV7-2,.,TRBJ1-1,CASSLGVTSKTEAFF,TGTGCCAGCAGCTTAGGTGTTACCTCTAAGACTGAAGCTTTCTTT
few,TRBV5-6,TRBD2,TRBJ2-5,CASSLGLAGGPGETQYF,TGTGCCAGCAGCTTGGGACTAGCGGGGGGGCCGGGGGAGACCCAGTACTTC
.,TRBV6-5,TRBD2,TRBJ2-3,CASSLLAGGADTQYF,TGTGCCAGCAGTTTACTAGCGGGAGGGGCAGATACGCAGTATTTT
many,TRBV7-2,.,TRBJ1-1,CASSLGAGAPRGNTEAFF,TGTGCCAGCAGCTTAGGGGCCGGGGCCCCGAGAGGGAACACTGAAGCTTTCTTT
many,TRBV7-2,.,TRBJ1-4,CASSSQPRGTPSEKLFF,TGTGCCAGCAGCTCACAACCGAGGGGGACACCCTCTGAAAAACTGTTTTTT
few,TRBV20-1,.,TRBJ2-7,CSASTGWETAEQYF,TGCAGTGCTAGTACCGGATGGGAGACGGCCGAGCAGTACTTC
.,TRBV20-1,TRBD1,TRBJ2-7,CSAPGTGSYHEQYF,TGCAGTGCGCCCGGGACAGGCTCCTACCACGAGCAGTACTTC
few,TRBV3-1,TRBD1,TRBJ2-1,CASSWDRVNEQFF,TGTGCCAGCAGCTGGGACAGGGTCAATGAGCAGTTCTTC
few,TRBV7-8,.,TRBJ1-1,CASSYGERKNTEAFF,TGTGCCAGCAGCTACGGCGAACGTAAGAACACTGAAGCTTTCTTT
.,TRBV19,.,TRBJ1-4,CASSKNGGRLHEKLFF,TGTGCCAGTAGTAAAAATGGAGGCCGGCTCCATGAAAAACTGTTTTTT
few,TRBV6-5,TRBD1,TRBJ2-1,CASHGTGYNEQFF,TGTGCCAGCCACGGGACAGGGTACAATGAGCAGTTCTTC
.,TRBV19,TRBD1,TRBJ1-2,CASRRGQRYGYTF,TGTGCCAGTAGAAGGGGACAGAGATATGGCTACACCTTC
.,TRBV6-5,.,TRBJ2-6,CASSYGEGAASGANVLTF,TGTGCCAGCAGTTACGGGGAGGGGGCTGCCTCTGGGGCCAACGTCCTGACTTTC
.,TRBV29-1,.,TRBJ2-7,CSVGRQADEQYF,TGCAGCGTTGGGCGACAGGCGGACGAGCAGTACTTC
few,TRBV7-6,.,TRBJ2-7,CASSPTHNYEQYF,TGTGCCAGCAGCCCGACGCACAACTACGAGCAGTACTTC
.,TRBV19,.,TRBJ2-2,CASSKDTTGELFF,TGTGCCAGTAGTAAGGACACCACCGGGGAGCTGTTTTTT
.,TRBV2,.,TRBJ2-2,CASRISANTGELFF,TGTGCCTCCCGGATATCCGCGAACACCGGGGAGCTGTTTTTT
few,TRBV5-5,.,TRBJ2-2,CASSLYPPGGRTGELFF,TGTGCCAGCAGCTTGTATCCCCCTGGGGGAAGGACCGGGGAGCTGTTTTTT
few,TRBV2,.,TRBJ2-3,CASSPGTVWGTDTQYF,TGTGCCAGCAGTCCTGGGACGGTTTGGGGCACAGATACGCAGTATTTT
many,TRBV27,TRBD1,TRBJ2-7,CASSLGAGGFEQYF,TGTGCCAGCAGTTTGGGGGCAGGGGGCTTTGAGCAGTACTTC
.,TRBV10-3,.,TRBJ1-5,CAISESGAGEQPQHF,TGTGCCATCAGTGAGTCCGGAGCAGGCGAGCAGCCCCAGCATTTT
few,TRBV6-6,TRBD1,TRBJ1-5,CASLGQARVGNQPQHF,TGTGCCAGCCTCGGACAGGCCCGGGTGGGCAATCAGCCCCAGCATTTT
.,TRBV20-1,.,TRBJ2-1,CSARDFWQGGYSSNEQFF,TGCAGTGCTAGAGATTTTTGGCAGGGGGGATACTCATCGAATGAGCAGTTCTTC
.,TRBV7-9,.,TRBJ2-2,CASSLVDSGTYPGKLFF,TGTGCCAGCAGCTTAGTCGATTCGGGGACGTATCCCGGGAAGCTGTTTTTT
.,TRBV12-3/TRBV12-4,.,TRBJ1-1,CASSSRAGEAEAFF,TGTGCCAGCAGTTCCCGGGCGGGGGAGGCTGAAGCTTTCTTT
many,TRBV7-2,.,TRBJ2-5,CASSLGGPQETQYF,TGTGCCAGCAGCTTAGGGGGTCCCCAAGAGACCCAGTACTTC
few,TRBV6-2/TRBV6-3,.,TRBJ1-5,CASSPPRYSNQPQHF,TGTGCCAGCAGTCCCCCCCGTTATAGCAATCAGCCCCAGCATTTT
many,TRBV6-1,.,TRBJ2-5,CASNGRRQETQYF,TGTGCCAGCAATGGAAGGAGACAAGAGACCCAGTACTTC
few,TRBV6-1,.,TRBJ2-5,CASSLQEMGGRTQYF,TGTGCCAGCAGTCTACAGGAAATGGGAGGCCGGACCCAGTACTTC